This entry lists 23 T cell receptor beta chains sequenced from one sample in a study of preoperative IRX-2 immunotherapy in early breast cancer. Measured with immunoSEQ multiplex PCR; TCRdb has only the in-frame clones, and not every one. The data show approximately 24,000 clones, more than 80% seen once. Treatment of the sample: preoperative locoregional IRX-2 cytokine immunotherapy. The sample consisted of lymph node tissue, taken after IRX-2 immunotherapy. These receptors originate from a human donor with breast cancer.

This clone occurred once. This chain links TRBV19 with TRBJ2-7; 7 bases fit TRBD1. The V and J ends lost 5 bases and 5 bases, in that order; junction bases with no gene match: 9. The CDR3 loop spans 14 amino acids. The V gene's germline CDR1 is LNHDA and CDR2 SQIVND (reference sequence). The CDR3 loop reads CASSLKPQGNEQYF. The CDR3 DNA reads TGTGCCAGTAGTCTTAAACCACAGGGGAACGAGCAGTACTTC.

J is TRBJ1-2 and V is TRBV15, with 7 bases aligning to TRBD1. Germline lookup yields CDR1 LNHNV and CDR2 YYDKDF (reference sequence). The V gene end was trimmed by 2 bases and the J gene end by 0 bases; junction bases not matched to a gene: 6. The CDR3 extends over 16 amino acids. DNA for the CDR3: TGTGCCACCAGCAGACCTAGACAGGGAGCTAACTATGGCTACACCTTC. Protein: CATSRPRQGANYGYTF.

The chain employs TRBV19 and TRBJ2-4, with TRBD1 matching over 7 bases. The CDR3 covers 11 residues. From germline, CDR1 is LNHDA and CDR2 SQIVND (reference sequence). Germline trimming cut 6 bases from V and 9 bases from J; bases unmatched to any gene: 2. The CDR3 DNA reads TGTGCCAGTAGGTACAGGGGCATTCAGTACTTC. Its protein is CASRYRGIQYF.

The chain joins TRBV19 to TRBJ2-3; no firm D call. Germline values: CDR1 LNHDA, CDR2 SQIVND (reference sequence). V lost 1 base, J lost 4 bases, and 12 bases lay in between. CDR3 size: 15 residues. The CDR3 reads CASSIGSSLPDTQYF. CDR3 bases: TGTGCCAGTAGTATAGGGAGTAGCTTACCAGATACGCAGTATTTT.

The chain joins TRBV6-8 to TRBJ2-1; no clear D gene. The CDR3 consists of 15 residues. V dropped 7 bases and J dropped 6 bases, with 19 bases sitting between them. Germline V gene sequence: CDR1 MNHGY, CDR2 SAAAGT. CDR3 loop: CASIQLSAGANEQFF. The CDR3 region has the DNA TGTGCCAGCATTCAGTTGAGCGCCGGAGCCAATGAGCAGTTCTTC.

CDR3 in amino acids: CASSEQSNEKLFF. CDR3 DNA sequence: TGTGCCAGCAGTGAGCAGTCTAATGAAAAACTGTTTTTT. The chain couples TRBV6-8 to TRBJ1-4, with D unclear. V lost 5 bases and J 3 bases, leaving 7 bases between the germline ends. CDR1 is MNHGY, CDR2 SAAAGT, per germline. This CDR3 contains 13 residues.

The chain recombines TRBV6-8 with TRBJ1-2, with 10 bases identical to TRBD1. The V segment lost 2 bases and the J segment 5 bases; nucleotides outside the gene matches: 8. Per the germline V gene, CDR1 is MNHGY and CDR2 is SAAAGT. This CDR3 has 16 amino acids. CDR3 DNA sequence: TGTGCCAGCAGTTACGTGAGGACAGGGGGATCTTATGGCTACACCTTC. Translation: CASSYVRTGGSYGYTF.

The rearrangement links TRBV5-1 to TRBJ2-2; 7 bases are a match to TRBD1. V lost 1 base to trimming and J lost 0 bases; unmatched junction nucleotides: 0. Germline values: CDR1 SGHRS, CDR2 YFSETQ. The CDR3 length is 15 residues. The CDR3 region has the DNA TGCGCCAGCAGCTTGCAGGGGGCGAACACCGGGGAGCTGTTTTTT. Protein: CASSLQGANTGELFF.

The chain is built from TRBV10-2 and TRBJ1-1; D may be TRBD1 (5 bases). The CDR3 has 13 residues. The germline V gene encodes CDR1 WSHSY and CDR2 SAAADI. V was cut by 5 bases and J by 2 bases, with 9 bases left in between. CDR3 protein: CASSQDINTEAFF. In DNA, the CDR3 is TGCGCCAGCAGTCAGGACATTAACACTGAAGCTTTCTTT.

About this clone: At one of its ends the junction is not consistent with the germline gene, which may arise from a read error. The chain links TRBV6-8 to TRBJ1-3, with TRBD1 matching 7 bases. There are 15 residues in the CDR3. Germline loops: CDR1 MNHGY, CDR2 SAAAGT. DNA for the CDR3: TGTGCCAGCAGATACTCAGGGGGCTCTGGAAACACCATATATTTT. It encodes CASRYSGGSGNTIYF.

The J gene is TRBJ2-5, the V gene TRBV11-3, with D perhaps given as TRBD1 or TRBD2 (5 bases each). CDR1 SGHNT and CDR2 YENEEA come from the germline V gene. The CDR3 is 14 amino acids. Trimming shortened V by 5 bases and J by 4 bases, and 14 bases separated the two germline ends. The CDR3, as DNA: TGTGCCAGCAGCCTGGGCGGTGGGGGAGAGACCCAGTACTTC. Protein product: CASSLGGGGETQYF.

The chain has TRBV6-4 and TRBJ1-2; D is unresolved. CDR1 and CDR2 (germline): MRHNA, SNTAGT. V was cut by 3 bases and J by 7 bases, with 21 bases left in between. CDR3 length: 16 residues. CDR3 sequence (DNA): TGTGCCAGCAGTGAAGCATCGACTGCAGCATCGCCTGGCTACACCTTC. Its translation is CASSEASTAASPGYTF.

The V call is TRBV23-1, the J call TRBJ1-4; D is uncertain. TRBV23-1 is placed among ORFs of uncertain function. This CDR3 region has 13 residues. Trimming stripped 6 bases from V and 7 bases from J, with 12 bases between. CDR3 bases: TGCGCCAGCAGCTTAGTAGGACCTGAAAAACTGTTTTTT. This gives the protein CASSLVGPEKLFF.

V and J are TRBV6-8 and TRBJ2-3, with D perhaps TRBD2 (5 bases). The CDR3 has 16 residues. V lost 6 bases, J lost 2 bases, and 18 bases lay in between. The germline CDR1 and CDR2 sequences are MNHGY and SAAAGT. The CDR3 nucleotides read TGTGCCAGCAGCTATCTGCCGGGATCGAACACAGATACGCAGTATTTT. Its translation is CASSYLPGSNTDTQYF.

CDR3 sequence reads: CAWSVLQGGVKLFF. The CDR3 nucleotides read TGTGCCTGGAGTGTATTACAGGGGGGAGTAAAACTGTTTTTT. The V call is TRBV30, the J call TRBJ1-4, with TRBD1 matching 8 bases. V gave up 0 bases and J gave up 10 bases; unmatched junction bases: 7. The CDR3 consists of 14 residues. Germline assignment: CDR1 GTSNPN and CDR2 SVGIG (reference sequence).

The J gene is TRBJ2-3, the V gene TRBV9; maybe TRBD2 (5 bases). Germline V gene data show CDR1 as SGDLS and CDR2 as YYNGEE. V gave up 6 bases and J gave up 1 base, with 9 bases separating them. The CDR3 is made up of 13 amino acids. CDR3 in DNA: TGTGCCAGCAACGGGGTGGGCACAGATACGCAGTATTTT. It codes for CASNGVGTDTQYF.

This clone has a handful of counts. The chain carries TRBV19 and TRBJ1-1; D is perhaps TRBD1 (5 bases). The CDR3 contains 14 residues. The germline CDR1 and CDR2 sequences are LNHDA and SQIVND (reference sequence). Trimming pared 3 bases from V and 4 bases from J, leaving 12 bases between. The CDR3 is CASSMSGGGTEAFF. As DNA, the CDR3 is TGTGCCAGTAGTATGAGTGGGGGAGGCACTGAAGCTTTCTTT.

CDR3 DNA: TGTGCCAGCTCTCCAGGACGGAGCTCCTACAATGAGCAGTTCTTC. This translates into CASSPGRSSYNEQFF. V gene TRBV18 combines with J gene TRBJ2-1; no clear D. Germline assignment: CDR1 KGHSH and CDR2 LQKENI. Trimming pared 6 bases from V and 0 bases from J, leaving 12 bases between. This CDR3 spans 15 amino acids.

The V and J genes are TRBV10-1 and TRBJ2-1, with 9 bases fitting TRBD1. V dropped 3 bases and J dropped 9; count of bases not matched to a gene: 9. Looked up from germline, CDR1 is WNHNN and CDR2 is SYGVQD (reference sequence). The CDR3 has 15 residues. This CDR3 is CASSDSGTGMGEQFF. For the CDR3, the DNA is TGCGCCAGCAGTGATTCCGGGACAGGGATGGGTGAGCAGTTCTTC.

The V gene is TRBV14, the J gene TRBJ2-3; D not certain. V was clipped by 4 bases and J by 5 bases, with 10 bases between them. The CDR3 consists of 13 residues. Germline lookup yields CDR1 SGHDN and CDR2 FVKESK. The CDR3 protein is CASSPGLLDTQYF. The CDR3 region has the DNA TGTGCCAGCAGCCCCGGGTTGTTAGATACGCAGTATTTT.

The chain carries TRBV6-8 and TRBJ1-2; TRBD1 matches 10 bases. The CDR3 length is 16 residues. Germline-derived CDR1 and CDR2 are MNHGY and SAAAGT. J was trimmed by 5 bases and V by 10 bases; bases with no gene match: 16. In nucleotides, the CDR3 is TGTGCCATCAGAATCGAGGGGGACAGGGGAGGGTATGGCTACACCTTC. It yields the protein CAIRIEGDRGGYGYTF.

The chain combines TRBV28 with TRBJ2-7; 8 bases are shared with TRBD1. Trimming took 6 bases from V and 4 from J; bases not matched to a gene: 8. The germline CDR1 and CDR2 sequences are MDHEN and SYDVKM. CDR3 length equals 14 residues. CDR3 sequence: CASSRADRGYEQYV. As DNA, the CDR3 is TGTGCCAGCAGCCGGGCCGACAGGGGTTACGAGCAGTACGTC.

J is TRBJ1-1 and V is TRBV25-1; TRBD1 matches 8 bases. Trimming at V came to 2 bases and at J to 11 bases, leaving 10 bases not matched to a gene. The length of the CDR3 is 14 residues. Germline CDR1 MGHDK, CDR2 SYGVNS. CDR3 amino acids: CASSEPICRDRAFF. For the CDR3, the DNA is TGTGCCAGCAGTGAACCTATATGCCGGGACAGGGCTTTCTTT.